This TCR beta chain was sequenced during a study of cytotoxic CD8 clonotypes in ibrutinib-treated CLL. Whole-study context: Response sampling occurred after a median approximately 12 months of treatment (range 6 to 36).

The assay was immunoSEQ multiplex PCR, and TCRdb's table has in-frame clones only and misses some. The table has hundreds of thousands of clones, just under 80% seen once. V was pared by 3 bases and J by 13 bases, with 13 bases between. From germline, CDR1 is GTSNPN and CDR2 SVGIG (reference sequence). The CDR3 spans 11 residues. V gene TRBV30 combines with J gene TRBJ2-1, with D unclear. This sequence was found in a human donor with chronic lymphocytic leukemia. The input for sequencing was PBMCs, taken after 12 months of ibrutinib treatment. The CDR3 reads CAWSVNRLQFF. Written as DNA, the CDR3 is TGTGCCTGGAGCGTAAATCGCCTCCAGTTCTTC.